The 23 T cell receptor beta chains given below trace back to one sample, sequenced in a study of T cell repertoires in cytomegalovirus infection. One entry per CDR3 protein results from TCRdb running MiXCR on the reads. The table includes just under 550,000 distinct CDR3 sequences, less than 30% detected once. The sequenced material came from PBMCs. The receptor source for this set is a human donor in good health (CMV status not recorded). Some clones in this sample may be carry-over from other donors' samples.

CDR3 bases: TGTGCCAGCACCATTGGACAGGGAGGAAACACCATATATTTT. Translated, it gives CASTIGQGGNTIYF. This rearrangement joins TRBV7-2 to TRBJ1-3; 8 bases agree with TRBD1. V lost 7 bases, J lost 4 bases, and 6 bases stayed unmatched. This CDR3 region has 14 residues. Germline loops: CDR1 SGHTA, CDR2 FQGNSA.

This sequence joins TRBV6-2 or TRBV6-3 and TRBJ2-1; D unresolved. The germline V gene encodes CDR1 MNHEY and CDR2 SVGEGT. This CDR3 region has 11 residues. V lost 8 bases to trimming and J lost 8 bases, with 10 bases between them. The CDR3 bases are TGTGCCAGCGCCCGTATCGATGAGCAGTTCTTC. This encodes CASARIDEQFF.

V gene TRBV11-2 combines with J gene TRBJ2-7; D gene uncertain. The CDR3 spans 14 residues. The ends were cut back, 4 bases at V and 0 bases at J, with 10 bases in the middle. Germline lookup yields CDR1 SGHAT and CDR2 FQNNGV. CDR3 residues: CASSSQASSYEQYV. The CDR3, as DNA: TGTGCCAGCAGCTCCCAGGCTAGCTCCTACGAGCAGTACGTC.

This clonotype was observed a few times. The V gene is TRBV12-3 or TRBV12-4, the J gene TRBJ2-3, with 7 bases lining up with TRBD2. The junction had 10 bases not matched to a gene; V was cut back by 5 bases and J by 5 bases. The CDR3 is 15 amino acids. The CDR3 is CASSRNLAVKDTQYF. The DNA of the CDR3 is TGTGCCAGCAGTCGCAACCTAGCGGTTAAAGATACGCAGTATTTT.

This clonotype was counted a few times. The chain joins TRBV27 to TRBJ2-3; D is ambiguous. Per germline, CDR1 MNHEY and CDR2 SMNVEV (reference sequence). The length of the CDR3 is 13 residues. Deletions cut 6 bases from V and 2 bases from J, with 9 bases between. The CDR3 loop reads CASRAGYTDTQYF. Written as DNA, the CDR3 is TGTGCCAGCAGGGCCGGCTACACAGATACGCAGTATTTT.

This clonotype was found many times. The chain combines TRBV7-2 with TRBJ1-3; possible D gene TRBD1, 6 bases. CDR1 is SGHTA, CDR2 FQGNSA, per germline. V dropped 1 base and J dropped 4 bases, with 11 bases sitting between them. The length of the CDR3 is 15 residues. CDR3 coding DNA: TGTGCCAGCAGCTTAGACAGGGTAAAAGGAAACACCATATATTTT. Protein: CASSLDRVKGNTIYF.

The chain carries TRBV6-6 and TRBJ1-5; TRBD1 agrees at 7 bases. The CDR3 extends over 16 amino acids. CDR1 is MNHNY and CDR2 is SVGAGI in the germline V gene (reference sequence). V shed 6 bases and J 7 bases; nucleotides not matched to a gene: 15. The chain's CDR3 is CASSSNRQGDAQPQHF. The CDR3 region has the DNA TGTGCCAGCAGCTCGAACAGACAGGGAGATGCACAGCCCCAGCATTTT.

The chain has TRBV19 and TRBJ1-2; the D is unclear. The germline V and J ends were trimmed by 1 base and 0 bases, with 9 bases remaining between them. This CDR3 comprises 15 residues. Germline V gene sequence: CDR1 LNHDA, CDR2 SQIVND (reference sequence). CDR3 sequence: CASSIGGVPNYGYTF. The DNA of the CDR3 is TGTGCCAGTAGTATAGGCGGTGTTCCTAACTATGGCTACACCTTC.

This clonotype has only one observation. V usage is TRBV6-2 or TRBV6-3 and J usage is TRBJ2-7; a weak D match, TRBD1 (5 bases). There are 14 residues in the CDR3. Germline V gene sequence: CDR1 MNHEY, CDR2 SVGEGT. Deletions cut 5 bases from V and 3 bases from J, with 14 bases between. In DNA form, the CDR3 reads TGTGCCAGCAGTGAAAAGGACACCCGCTACGAGCAGTACGTC. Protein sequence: CASSEKDTRYEQYV.

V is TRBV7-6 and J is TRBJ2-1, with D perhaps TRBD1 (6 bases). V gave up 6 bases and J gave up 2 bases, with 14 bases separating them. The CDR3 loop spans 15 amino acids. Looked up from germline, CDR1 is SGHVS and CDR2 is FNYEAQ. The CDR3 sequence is CASSSTGFPYNEQFF. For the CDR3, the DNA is TGTGCCAGCAGTTCCACAGGGTTCCCCTACAATGAGCAGTTCTTC.

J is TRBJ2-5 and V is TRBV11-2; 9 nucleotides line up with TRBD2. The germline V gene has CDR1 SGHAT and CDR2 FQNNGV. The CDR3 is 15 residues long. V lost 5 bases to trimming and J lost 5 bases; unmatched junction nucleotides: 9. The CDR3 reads CASSILGLAGETQYF. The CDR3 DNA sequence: TGTGCCAGCAGCATACTGGGACTAGCAGGGGAGACCCAGTACTTC.

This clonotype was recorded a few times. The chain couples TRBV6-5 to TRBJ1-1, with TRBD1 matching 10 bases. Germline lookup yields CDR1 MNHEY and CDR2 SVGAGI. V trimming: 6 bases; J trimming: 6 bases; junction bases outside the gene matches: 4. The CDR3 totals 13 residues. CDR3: CASSYGQGAEAFF. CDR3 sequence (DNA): TGTGCCAGCAGCTACGGACAGGGGGCTGAAGCTTTCTTT.

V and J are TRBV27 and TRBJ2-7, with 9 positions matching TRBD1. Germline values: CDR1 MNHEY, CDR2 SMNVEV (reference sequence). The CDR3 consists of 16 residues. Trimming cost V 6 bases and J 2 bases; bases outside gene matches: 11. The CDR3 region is CASSLNGGTGTYEQYF. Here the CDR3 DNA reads TGTGCCAGCAGCCTTAACGGTGGGACAGGGACCTACGAGCAGTACTTC.

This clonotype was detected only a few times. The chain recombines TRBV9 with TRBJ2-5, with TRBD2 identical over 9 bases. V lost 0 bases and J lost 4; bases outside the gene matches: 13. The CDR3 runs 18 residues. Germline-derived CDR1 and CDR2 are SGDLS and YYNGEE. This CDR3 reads CASSVATGIAGAVETQYF. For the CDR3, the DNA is TGTGCCAGCAGCGTAGCTACAGGAATAGCGGGAGCGGTAGAGACCCAGTACTTC.

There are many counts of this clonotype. In DNA, the CDR3 is TGTGCCAGCACCGTCGGACCAACTGGAAACACCATATATTTT. As protein: CASTVGPTGNTIYF. The chain recombines TRBV11-3 with TRBJ1-3; D is ambiguous. The CDR3 runs to 14 residues. Per the germline V gene, CDR1 is SGHNT and CDR2 is YENEEA. Trimming removed 7 bases at V and 2 bases at J, with 12 bases between. Full variable domain (outside the CDR3, taken from reference TRBV11-3 and TRBJ1-3): EAGVVQSPRYKIIEKKQPVAFWCNPISGHNTLYWYLQNLGQGPELLIRYENEEAVDDSQLPKDRFSAERLKGVDSTLKIQPAELGDSAVYLCASTVGPTGNTIYFGEGSWLTVV.

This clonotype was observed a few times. The DNA of the CDR3 is TGTGCCTGGAGTGTAATGGCTAGCGGGAGTAATGAGCAGTTCTTC. Its protein is CAWSVMASGSNEQFF. The chain joins TRBV30 to TRBJ2-1; 10 nucleotides match TRBD2. V trimming: 0 bases; J trimming: 7 bases; junction bases outside the gene matches: 6. Germline V lookup: CDR1 GTSNPN, CDR2 SVGIG (reference sequence). The CDR3 consists of 15 residues.

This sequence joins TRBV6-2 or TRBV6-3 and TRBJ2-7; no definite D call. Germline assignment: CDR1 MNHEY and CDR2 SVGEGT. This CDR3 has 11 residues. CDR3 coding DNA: TGTGCCAGCAGTCACTCCTACGAGCAGTACGTC. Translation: CASSHSYEQYV.

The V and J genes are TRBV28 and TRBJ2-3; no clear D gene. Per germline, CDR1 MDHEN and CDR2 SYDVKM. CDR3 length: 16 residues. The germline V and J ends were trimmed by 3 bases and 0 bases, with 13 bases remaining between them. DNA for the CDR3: TGTGCCAGCAGTTTCATAGGTTTCCTAAGCACAGATACGCAGTATTTT. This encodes CASSFIGFLSTDTQYF.

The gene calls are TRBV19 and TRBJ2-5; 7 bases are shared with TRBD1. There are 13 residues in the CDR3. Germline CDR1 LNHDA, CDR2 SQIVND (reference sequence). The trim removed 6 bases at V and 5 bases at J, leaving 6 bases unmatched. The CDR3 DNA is TGTGCCAGTAGCTTCAGGGGGACCGAGACCCAGTACTTC. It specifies CASSFRGTETQYF.

Here the CDR3 reads CASSVNDRGTEAFF. CDR3 bases: TGTGCCAGCTCAGTCAATGACAGGGGCACTGAAGCTTTCTTT. The rearrangement joins TRBV18 to TRBJ1-1; the match to TRBD1 covers 8 bases. V lost 5 bases and J lost 4; bases outside the gene matches: 6. Germline CDR1 and CDR2: KGHSH and LQKENI. The CDR3 is made up of 14 amino acids.

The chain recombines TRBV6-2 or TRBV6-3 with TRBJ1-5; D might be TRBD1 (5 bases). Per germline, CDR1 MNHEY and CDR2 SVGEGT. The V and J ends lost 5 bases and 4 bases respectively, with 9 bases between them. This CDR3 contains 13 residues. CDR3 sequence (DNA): TGTGCCAGCAGTGCCCGGGGGAATCAGCCCCAGCATTTT. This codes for CASSARGNQPQHF.

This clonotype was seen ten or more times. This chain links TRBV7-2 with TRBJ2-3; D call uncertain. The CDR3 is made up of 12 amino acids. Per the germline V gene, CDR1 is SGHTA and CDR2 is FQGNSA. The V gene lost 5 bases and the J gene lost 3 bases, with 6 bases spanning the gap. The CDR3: CASSLLTDTQYF. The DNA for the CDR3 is TGTGCCAGCAGCCTATTGACAGATACGCAGTATTTT.

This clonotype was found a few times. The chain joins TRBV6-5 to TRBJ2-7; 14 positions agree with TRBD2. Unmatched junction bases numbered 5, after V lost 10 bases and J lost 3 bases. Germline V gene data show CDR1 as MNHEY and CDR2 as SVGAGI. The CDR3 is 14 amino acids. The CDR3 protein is CATVGLAGGYEQYF. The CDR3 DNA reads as TGTGCCACCGTAGGACTAGCGGGAGGCTACGAGCAGTACTTC.